These T cell receptor beta chains were read from a single sample in a study of blood T cell repertoires in COVID-19. Assay used: immunoSEQ multiplex PCR; TCRdb lists only in-frame clones, some missing. Counted here are roughly 26,000 clones, around 93% occurring once; the ten biggest clones make up 2.5% to 3%. The sample consisted of peripheral blood. All receptors come from a human donor in a cohort sampled during active COVID-19. Both conserved end residues are part of each CDR3. Each record gives: CDR3 DNA, CDR3 protein, J gene, D gene, V gene, clone size. D genes are given only for firm matches. The listing skips clone size in some rows; elsewhere it reads once, few, many or a size class.

CDR3nt: TGTGCCAGTAGTATGACCCAGGGACTGAAGACCCTCCACTTT
CDR3aa: CASSMTQGLKTLHF
j_gene: TRBJ1-6
d_gene: NA
v_gene: TRBV19
abundance: NA

CDR3nt: TGTGCTAGTGGGACAGGGATTAGCAATCAGCCCCAGCATTTT
CDR3aa: CASGTGISNQPQHF
j_gene: TRBJ1-5
d_gene: TRBD1
v_gene: TRBV12-5
abundance: NA

CDR3nt: TGTGCCAGCAGCTTAAACGGGGGGCTGGGCACAGATACGCAGTATTTT
CDR3aa: CASSLNGGLGTDTQYF
j_gene: TRBJ2-3
d_gene: NA
v_gene: TRBV7-9
abundance: NA

CDR3nt: TGTGCCAGCATCATAGCGGGAGGGAATGAGCAGTTCTTC
CDR3aa: CASIIAGGNEQFF
j_gene: TRBJ2-1
d_gene: TRBD2
v_gene: TRBV2
abundance: once

CDR3nt: TGCGCCAGCAGCGATGGGCCCGCTCGGGCTTTCTTT
CDR3aa: CASSDGPARAFF
j_gene: TRBJ1-1
d_gene: NA
v_gene: TRBV5-1
abundance: NA

CDR3nt: TGTGCCAGTAGTATATTTCGCAACGCCCGGGGCACTGAAGCTTTCTTT
CDR3aa: CASSIFRNARGTEAFF
j_gene: TRBJ1-1
d_gene: NA
v_gene: TRBV19
abundance: NA

CDR3nt: TGTGCCAGCAGTCCTTTGGCGGATGGCACAGATACGCAGTATTTT
CDR3aa: CASSPLADGTDTQYF
j_gene: TRBJ2-3
d_gene: NA
v_gene: TRBV6-5
abundance: NA

CDR3nt: TGCGCCAGCAGCTTGGCGATGGGACAGGGCGCCTATAGCAATCAGCCCCAGCATTTT
CDR3aa: CASSLAMGQGAYSNQPQHF
j_gene: TRBJ1-5
d_gene: TRBD1
v_gene: TRBV5-1
abundance: NA

CDR3nt: TGTGCCAGCAGCCCTTTTGGTGTGGGGAGCTCTGGGGCCAACGTCCTGACTTTC
CDR3aa: CASSPFGVGSSGANVLTF
j_gene: TRBJ2-6
d_gene: NA
v_gene: TRBV3-1/TRBV3-2
abundance: NA

CDR3nt: TGCAGCGTTGCGGGGGTTAGCACAGATACGCAGTATTTT
CDR3aa: CSVAGVSTDTQYF
j_gene: TRBJ2-3
d_gene: NA
v_gene: TRBV29-1
abundance: NA

CDR3nt: TGTGCCAGCAGGGGTTTTGGGGGGGGAAGGGAAAAACTGTTTTTT
CDR3aa: CASRGFGGGREKLFF
j_gene: TRBJ1-4
d_gene: NA
v_gene: TRBV28
abundance: NA

CDR3nt: TGTGCCAGCAGCTTGGCAGGGATTCCGAATTCACCCCTCCACTTT
CDR3aa: CASSLAGIPNSPLHF
j_gene: TRBJ1-6
d_gene: NA
v_gene: TRBV5-4
abundance: once

CDR3nt: TGTGCTAGTGGTTGGGCGGAGGGTCAGCCCCAGCATTTT
CDR3aa: CASGWAEGQPQHF
j_gene: TRBJ1-5
d_gene: NA
v_gene: TRBV12-5
abundance: NA

CDR3nt: TGTGCCAGTAGTCGGGACAGGGAGAACGCAGATACGCAGTATTTT
CDR3aa: CASSRDRENADTQYF
j_gene: TRBJ2-3
d_gene: TRBD1
v_gene: TRBV19
abundance: once

CDR3nt: TGTGCCAGCAGCCCCCGGTACAATGAGCAGTTCTTC
CDR3aa: CASSPRYNEQFF
j_gene: TRBJ2-1
d_gene: NA
v_gene: TRBV3-1/TRBV3-2
abundance: NA

CDR3nt: TGTGCCAGCAGTGGACCAAGACTGCGAGGGTGGTGGGATACGCAGTATTTT
CDR3aa: CASSGPRLRGWWDTQYF
j_gene: TRBJ2-3
d_gene: NA
v_gene: TRBV25-1
abundance: NA

CDR3nt: TGTGCCAGCAGACCCGGGACAGGTATCGGGGATCAGCCCCAGCATTTT
CDR3aa: CASRPGTGIGDQPQHF
j_gene: TRBJ1-5
d_gene: TRBD1
v_gene: TRBV7-8
abundance: NA

CDR3nt: TGTGCCAGTAAGGACAGGGCAGGCACTGAAGCTTTCTTT
CDR3aa: CASKDRAGTEAFF
j_gene: TRBJ1-1
d_gene: TRBD1
v_gene: TRBV19
abundance: NA

CDR3nt: TGTGCCAGCAGCTCGGGACAGGGCAACCAATATGGCTACACCTTC
CDR3aa: CASSSGQGNQYGYTF
j_gene: TRBJ1-2
d_gene: TRBD1
v_gene: TRBV5-4
abundance: NA

CDR3nt: TGTGCCAGCAGTGAAAGACTAGCGGGGGCCTACAATGAGCAGTTCTTC
CDR3aa: CASSERLAGAYNEQFF
j_gene: TRBJ2-1
d_gene: TRBD2
v_gene: TRBV2
abundance: once

CDR3nt: TGTGCCAGCAGCTGGGGCCAAGGCTACACCTTC
CDR3aa: CASSWGQGYTF
j_gene: TRBJ1-2
d_gene: NA
v_gene: TRBV5-4
abundance: NA

CDR3nt: TGTGCCAGCAACAGGGTATCTACTCAGCCCCAGCATTTT
CDR3aa: CASNRVSTQPQHF
j_gene: TRBJ1-5
d_gene: NA
v_gene: TRBV19
abundance: NA

CDR3nt: TGTGCCAGCCGTGGGGTGCGGGGGGTGCAGTTCTTC
CDR3aa: CASRGVRGVQFF
j_gene: TRBJ2-1
d_gene: TRBD2
v_gene: TRBV12-3/TRBV12-4
abundance: NA

CDR3nt: TGCGCCAGCAGCGCGGGCCTAGCGGGGCAAGAGACCCAGTACTTC
CDR3aa: CASSAGLAGQETQYF
j_gene: TRBJ2-5
d_gene: TRBD2
v_gene: TRBV10-2
abundance: NA

CDR3nt: TGTGCCAGCACACCACGCACTTGGCGGGGGGGCAATGAGCAGTTCTTC
CDR3aa: CASTPRTWRGGNEQFF
j_gene: TRBJ2-1
d_gene: TRBD2
v_gene: TRBV18
abundance: NA

CDR3nt: TGTGCCAGCAGCGCAACCCTGGGGCGGGAGAGCTCCTACGAGCAGTACTTC
CDR3aa: CASSATLGRESSYEQYF
j_gene: TRBJ2-7
d_gene: TRBD2
v_gene: TRBV9
abundance: once

CDR3nt: TGTGCCAGTAAGACAGGGGCAGACTATGGCTACACCTTC
CDR3aa: CASKTGADYGYTF
j_gene: TRBJ1-2
d_gene: TRBD1
v_gene: TRBV2
abundance: NA

CDR3nt: TGCGCCAGCAGCTTGGGGACGCAGGGTGGAGAGACCCAGTACTTC
CDR3aa: CASSLGTQGGETQYF
j_gene: TRBJ2-5
d_gene: NA
v_gene: TRBV5-1
abundance: NA

CDR3nt: TGTGCCAGTCCAACAGGGGGCTCCGGGGAGCTGTTTTTT
CDR3aa: CASPTGGSGELFF
j_gene: TRBJ2-2
d_gene: TRBD1
v_gene: TRBV27
abundance: once

CDR3nt: TGTGCCACCAGCAGAGAGACTAATCAGCCCCAGCATTTT
CDR3aa: CATSRETNQPQHF
j_gene: TRBJ1-5
d_gene: NA
v_gene: TRBV15
abundance: NA

CDR3nt: TGTGCCAGCTCACCAACTAGCGGGGGTATCACAGATACGCAGTATTTT
CDR3aa: CASSPTSGGITDTQYF
j_gene: TRBJ2-3
d_gene: TRBD2
v_gene: TRBV18
abundance: once

CDR3nt: TGTGCCATCAGTGAGTCGGCCAGGGTCCCCTACGAGCAGTACTTC
CDR3aa: CAISESARVPYEQYF
j_gene: TRBJ2-7
d_gene: NA
v_gene: TRBV10-3
abundance: once

CDR3nt: TGTGCCAGCAGGGGGACTAGCGGGGGACACAATGAGCAGTTCTTC
CDR3aa: CASRGTSGGHNEQFF
j_gene: TRBJ2-1
d_gene: TRBD2
v_gene: TRBV6-5
abundance: NA

CDR3nt: TGTGCCAGCTCACCATCTACAGGGGGAACGGGACAGCCCCAGCATTTT
CDR3aa: CASSPSTGGTGQPQHF
j_gene: TRBJ1-5
d_gene: TRBD1
v_gene: TRBV18
abundance: NA

CDR3nt: TGTGCCAGTAGTATAGGGGCACCGAGCTATGGCTACACCTTC
CDR3aa: CASSIGAPSYGYTF
j_gene: TRBJ1-2
d_gene: NA
v_gene: TRBV19
abundance: NA

CDR3nt: TGTGCCAGCAGCCCGTATGACTATTACAATGAGCAGTTCTTC
CDR3aa: CASSPYDYYNEQFF
j_gene: TRBJ2-1
d_gene: NA
v_gene: TRBV14
abundance: NA

CDR3nt: TGTGCCAGTAGTATAGCCACGACAGGGTCCTATGGCTACACCTTC
CDR3aa: CASSIATTGSYGYTF
j_gene: TRBJ1-2
d_gene: TRBD1
v_gene: TRBV19
abundance: NA

CDR3nt: TGTGCCAGCAGCGTAGGGGCAGTATCGGCAGAGACCCAGTACTTC
CDR3aa: CASSVGAVSAETQYF
j_gene: TRBJ2-5
d_gene: NA
v_gene: TRBV9
abundance: NA

CDR3nt: TGTGCCAGTGCAGCCTCCGGGACAGAAGAGACCCAGTACTTC
CDR3aa: CASAASGTEETQYF
j_gene: TRBJ2-5
d_gene: TRBD1
v_gene: TRBV19
abundance: NA

CDR3nt: TGTGCCAGCAGTTCCAGGGGGAGAGGCTACACCTTC
CDR3aa: CASSSRGRGYTF
j_gene: TRBJ1-2
d_gene: TRBD1
v_gene: TRBV28
abundance: NA

CDR3nt: TGTGCCAGTAAAGGACAGGGTGAAAGGAATCAGCCCCAGCATTTT
CDR3aa: CASKGQGERNQPQHF
j_gene: TRBJ1-5
d_gene: TRBD1
v_gene: TRBV19
abundance: few

CDR3nt: TGTGCCAGCAGCGTTTATCCTAGCAGAGACCAAGAGACCCAGTACTTC
CDR3aa: CASSVYPSRDQETQYF
j_gene: TRBJ2-5
d_gene: NA
v_gene: TRBV9
abundance: NA

CDR3nt: TGCGCCAGCAGCAGGGGACAGGGGGCAACAGATACGCAGTATTTT
CDR3aa: CASSRGQGATDTQYF
j_gene: TRBJ2-3
d_gene: TRBD1
v_gene: TRBV5-1
abundance: NA

CDR3nt: TGCGCCAGCAGCTTGTCGGGTTCTGGAAACACCATATATTTT
CDR3aa: CASSLSGSGNTIYF
j_gene: TRBJ1-3
d_gene: NA
v_gene: TRBV5-1
abundance: NA

CDR3nt: TGTGCCAGCAGCCAAGTGGCAGGCGGGGGCTACACCTTC
CDR3aa: CASSQVAGGGYTF
j_gene: TRBJ1-2
d_gene: NA
v_gene: TRBV4-2
abundance: NA

CDR3nt: TGCGCCAGCAGCCCCAGGGATTCGAACACTGAAGCTTTCTTT
CDR3aa: CASSPRDSNTEAFF
j_gene: TRBJ1-1
d_gene: NA
v_gene: TRBV5-1
abundance: NA

CDR3nt: TGTGCCAGCAGTGAAGGTGCGGGGGGGAACTCTGGGGCCAACGTCCTGACTTTC
CDR3aa: CASSEGAGGNSGANVLTF
j_gene: TRBJ2-6
d_gene: TRBD2
v_gene: TRBV6-1
abundance: NA

CDR3nt: TGTGCCAGCAGCTTGGGCGGGGCCCGGACTAATGAAAAACTGTTTTTT
CDR3aa: CASSLGGARTNEKLFF
j_gene: TRBJ1-4
d_gene: NA
v_gene: TRBV7-9
abundance: NA

CDR3nt: TGTGCCAGTAGTAAACCAAGCACCCAAAGCACAGATACGCAGTATTTT
CDR3aa: CASSKPSTQSTDTQYF
j_gene: TRBJ2-3
d_gene: NA
v_gene: TRBV19
abundance: NA

CDR3nt: TGTGCCAGCAGCCCATACCGACTAGCGGGGATGTACAATGAGCAGTTCTTC
CDR3aa: CASSPYRLAGMYNEQFF
j_gene: TRBJ2-1
d_gene: TRBD2
v_gene: TRBV7-8
abundance: NA

CDR3nt: TGTGCCAGCAGCGGGGGACAGGGCAGCACTAATGAAAAACTGTTTTTT
CDR3aa: CASSGGQGSTNEKLFF
j_gene: TRBJ1-4
d_gene: TRBD1
v_gene: TRBV5-4
abundance: NA

CDR3nt: TGTGCTAGTGGTTCCCACAGGGACACCGGGGAGCTGTTTTTT
CDR3aa: CASGSHRDTGELFF
j_gene: TRBJ2-2
d_gene: NA
v_gene: TRBV12-5
abundance: NA

CDR3nt: TGTGCCAGCAGCTCCGGACAGAGAAGCTATAATTCACCCCTCCACTTT
CDR3aa: CASSSGQRSYNSPLHF
j_gene: TRBJ1-6
d_gene: NA
v_gene: TRBV7-9
abundance: NA